Shown below are 8 T cell receptor beta chains from a single sample sequenced in a study of cytomegalovirus exposure and HLA in healthy donors. The study ran its PCR with 60 Vbeta and 13 Jbeta primers. The assay was immunoSEQ multiplex PCR, and TCRdb's table has in-frame clones only and misses some. The repertoire holds approximately 220,000 clones, over 60% seen once, with 0.6% to 0.7% in the top ten. Sequencing was carried out using PBMCs. Receptor source: a man aged 18 to 30 in good health and CMV-seronegative.

The chain joins TRBV5-1 to TRBJ2-7; 7 nucleotides align to TRBD1. The CDR3 loop spans 15 amino acids. V lost 5 bases and J lost 5; bases outside the gene matches: 13. CDR1 is SGHRS, CDR2 YFSETQ, per germline. In DNA form, the CDR3 reads TGCGCCAGCAGATTGTCGAGGGGGCCGATGGACGAGCAGTACTTC. Protein sequence: CASRLSRGPMDEQYF.

The rearrangement joins TRBV19 to TRBJ2-1; TRBD2 agrees at 10 bases. The CDR3 is 19 residues long. Germline CDR1 LNHDA, CDR2 SQIVND (reference sequence). V dropped 3 bases and J dropped 7; count of bases not matched to a gene: 18. The CDR3 protein is CASSMVGLAGAEQINEQFF. As DNA, the CDR3 is TGTGCCAGTAGTATGGTAGGGCTAGCGGGAGCCGAACAGATTAATGAGCAGTTCTTC. Full variable domain (rest looked up from reference TRBV19 and TRBJ2-1): DGGITQSPKYLFRKEGQNVTLSCEQNLNHDAMYWYRQDPGQGLRLIYYSQIVNDFQKGDIAEGYSVSREKKESFPLTVTSAQKNPTAFYLCASSMVGLAGAEQINEQFFGPGTRLTVL.

This clone was counted a few times. The chain recombines TRBV7-2 with TRBJ2-7, with D hard to call. The CDR3 has 15 residues. CDR1 is SGHTA and CDR2 is FQGNSA in the germline V gene. The V end was cut by 2 bases, the J end by 1 base, with 12 bases between. Here the CDR3 reads CASSLYAGTSYEQYF. CDR3 nucleotides: TGTGCCAGCAGCTTATATGCAGGTACTTCCTACGAGCAGTACTTC.

This clone was counted only a few times. The chain joins TRBV5-1 to TRBJ2-1, with TRBD2 matching over 8 bases. The CDR3 sequence is 13 residues long. J was trimmed by 9 bases and V by 2 bases; bases with no gene match: 4. Per germline, CDR1 SGHRS and CDR2 YFSETQ. Here the CDR3 reads CASSFREGLEQFF. For the CDR3, the DNA is TGCGCCAGCAGCTTCCGGGAGGGCCTTGAGCAGTTCTTC.

The V call is TRBV11-2, the J call TRBJ2-7; D not certain. Germline V gene data show CDR1 as SGHAT and CDR2 as FQNNGV. The CDR3 covers 13 residues. Between the trimmed V and J ends, which lost 5 bases and 1 base, there was a span of 9 bases. The CDR3 DNA follows: TGTGCCAGCAGCCCCCCCGGGTCCTACGAGCAGTACTTC. It yields the protein CASSPPGSYEQYF. Based on the CDR3 plus reference TRBV11-2 and TRBJ2-7, the full variable domain is EAGVAQSPRYKIIEKRQSVAFWCNPISGHATLYWYQQILGQGPKLLIQFQNNGVVDDSQLPKDRFSAERLKGVDSTLKIQPAKLEDSAVYLCASSPPGSYEQYFGPGTRLTVT.

This clone was seen a few times. This rearrangement joins TRBV9 to TRBJ2-3, with a possible D match to TRBD1 (6 bases). Germline V CDR1 and CDR2: SGDLS, YYNGEE. The CDR3 loop spans 15 amino acids. The V end was cut by 0 bases, the J end by 6 bases, with 14 bases between. The DNA of the CDR3 is TGTGCCAGCAGCGTAGTGGGGGCTCCCCGGGATACGCAGTATTTT. Translated, it gives CASSVVGAPRDTQYF. The variable domain in full, completed from reference TRBV9 and TRBJ2-3, reads DSGVTQTPKHLITATGQRVTLRCSPRSGDLSVYWYQQSLDQGLQFLIQYYNGEERAKGNILERFSAQQFPDLHSELNLSSLELGDSALYFCASSVVGAPRDTQYFGPGTRLTVL.

This clone was counted between two and nine times. The rearrangement joins TRBV7-2 to TRBJ1-2; TRBD1 might be the D (6 bases). Looked up from germline, CDR1 is SGHTA and CDR2 is FQGNSA. V lost 6 bases to trimming and J lost 8 bases, with 22 bases between them. The CDR3 extends over 15 amino acids. The CDR3 bases are TGTGCCAGCAGATCGCGAGGCAGGGGCGTCAGAGGCTACACCTTC. Its protein product is CASRSRGRGVRGYTF.

The gene calls are TRBV5-4 and TRBJ2-2; 15 bases agree with TRBD2. J was trimmed by 4 bases and V by 4 bases; bases with no gene match: 5. CDR1 is SGHNT, CDR2 YYREEE, per germline (reference sequence). The CDR3 runs to 17 residues. The CDR3 loop reads CASSPPGLAGGTGELFF. In DNA form, the CDR3 reads TGTGCCAGCAGCCCGCCGGGACTAGCGGGAGGCACCGGGGAGCTGTTTTTT.